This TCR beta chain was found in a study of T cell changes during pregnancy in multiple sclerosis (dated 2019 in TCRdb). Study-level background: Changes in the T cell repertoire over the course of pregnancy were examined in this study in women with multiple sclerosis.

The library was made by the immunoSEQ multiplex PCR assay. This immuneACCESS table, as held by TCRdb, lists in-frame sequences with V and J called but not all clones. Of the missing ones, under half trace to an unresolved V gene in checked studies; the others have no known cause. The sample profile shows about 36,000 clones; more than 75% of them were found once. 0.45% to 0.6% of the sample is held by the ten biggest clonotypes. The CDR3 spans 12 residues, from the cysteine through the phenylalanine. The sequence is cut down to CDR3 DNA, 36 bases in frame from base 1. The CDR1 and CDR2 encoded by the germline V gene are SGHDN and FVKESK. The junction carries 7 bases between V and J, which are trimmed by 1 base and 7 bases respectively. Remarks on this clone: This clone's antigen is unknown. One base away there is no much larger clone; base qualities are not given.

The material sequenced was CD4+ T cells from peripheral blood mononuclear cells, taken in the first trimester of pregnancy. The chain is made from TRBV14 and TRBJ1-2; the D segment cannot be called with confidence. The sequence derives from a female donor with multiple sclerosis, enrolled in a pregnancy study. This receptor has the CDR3 CASSQVPGGYTF. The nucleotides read TGTGCCAGCAGCCAAGTTCCGGGTGGCTACACCTTC.